This T cell receptor beta chain comes out of a study of T cell repertoires in cytomegalovirus infection. Whole-study context: Well-studied HLA-B-restricted epitopes and recently identified HLA-C-restricted epitopes of CMV were both used in the study. Shared public TCR beta signatures pointed to both CMV infection and a matching HLA type.

On this clonotype: What it binds is unknown.

MiXCR, applied by TCRdb to the reads, yields one record per CDR3 protein. The sample yields a few hundred thousand distinct CDR3 sequences, over 35% seen once. General study findings and limits: Cumulative public TCR beta family frequency identified CMV carriers with the relevant HLA. Dominating the ex vivo response were TCR beta clonotypes that were CMV-specific and HLA-C-restricted.

The receptor was derived from a human donor in good health (CMV status not recorded). Some clones in this sample may be carry-over from other donors' samples. The source was cultured PBMCs, collected from culture after CMV antigen stimulation.

DNA for the CDR3: TGTGCCAGCAGCCTTTTAGGGGGACTCTATGGCTACACCTTC. Amino acids: CASSLLGGLYGYTF. The chain uses TRBV12-3 or TRBV12-4 and TRBJ1-2, with D possibly being TRBD1 (6 bases). The V end was cut by 6 bases, the J end by 4 bases, with 15 bases between. The length of the CDR3 is 14 residues.